Below, 22 T cell receptor beta chains from the same sample are listed, as sequenced in a study of T cell responses to AZD1222 COVID-19 vaccine. The protocol was immunoSEQ multiplex PCR, while the TCRdb copy is restricted to in-frame clones and leaves out a portion. The table lists about 120,000 clones, 70% to 85% of them singletons. The specimen was peripheral blood, collected 28 days after the second AZD1222 dose. The receptors were sampled from an adult who received the AZD1222 COVID-19 vaccine.

The chain combines TRBV3-1 (or the pseudogene TRBV3-2) with TRBJ1-1, with TRBD1 matching over 10 bases. With V trimmed by 3 bases and J by 7 bases, 2 bases remained unmatched. The CDR3 covers 13 residues. The germline V gene has CDR1 LGHDT and CDR2 YNNKEL (reference sequence). CDR3 nucleotides: TGTGCCAGCAGCCATGGGGACAGGGGTGAAGCTTTCTTT. It specifies CASSHGDRGEAFF.

DNA for the CDR3: TGCGCCAGCAGCTTGGAGGGGATTCTAGCCAAAAACATTCAGTACTTC. Protein: CASSLEGILAKNIQYF. The chain recombines TRBV5-1 with TRBJ2-4, with D perhaps matching TRBD1 (5 bases). V was pared by 0 bases and J by 0 bases, with 10 bases between. CDR3 length: 16 residues. CDR1 SGHRS and CDR2 YFSETQ come from the germline V gene.

The chain has TRBV2 and TRBJ2-5; TRBD2 matches 16 bases. The junction had 9 bases not matched to a gene; V was cut back by 6 bases and J by 5 bases. The germline gives CDR1 SNHLY, CDR2 FYNNEI. The CDR3 runs 17 residues. CDR3 DNA: TGTGCCAGCAGCGGGACTAGCGGGGGGGCCGTTAGGGAGACCCAGTACTTC. It is translated as CASSGTSGGAVRETQYF.

This clone was found once. The chain uses TRBV19 and TRBJ1-5, with D possibly being TRBD1 (6 bases). Between the trimmed V and J ends, which lost 5 bases and 7 bases, there was a span of 15 bases. Germline CDR1 is LNHDA and CDR2 is SQIVND (reference sequence). The CDR3 is 14 residues long. The CDR3 region is CASSGGSRGQPQHF. CDR3 bases: TGTGCCAGTAGTGGCGGGAGCAGGGGCCAGCCCCAGCATTTT. Drawing the rest from reference TRBV19 and TRBJ1-5, the complete variable domain is DGGITQSPKYLFRKEGQNVTLSCEQNLNHDAMYWYRQDPGQGLRLIYYSQIVNDFQKGDIAEGYSVSREKKESFPLTVTSAQKNPTAFYLCASSGGSRGQPQHFGDGTRLSIL.

DNA for the CDR3: TGTGCCAGCAGTTCCGAGCGGGGGGGCAGTACAGATACGCAGTATTTT. Translating it yields CASSSERGGSTDTQYF. This sequence joins TRBV28 and TRBJ2-3; TRBD2 aligns across 10 bases. The V gene end was trimmed by 4 bases and the J gene end by 3 bases; junction bases not matched to a gene: 7. There are 16 residues in the CDR3. Germline values: CDR1 MDHEN, CDR2 SYDVKM. The full variable domain, in which reference TRBV28 and TRBJ2-3 provide the parts outside the CDR3, is DVKVTQSSRYLVKRTGEKVFLECVQDMDHENMFWYRQDPGLGLRLIYFSYDVKMKEKGDIPEGYSVSREKKERFSLILESASTNQTSMYLCASSSERGGSTDTQYFGPGTRLTVL.

Concerning this clone: A read error may account for a junction end that differs from germline. The CDR3 DNA reads TGTGCTAGCAGCTTAACAGGGTTGGGAGAGACCCAGTACTTC. Protein product: CASSLTGLGETQYF. J is TRBJ2-5 and V is TRBV7-7, with D possibly being TRBD1 (6 bases). Germline V gives CDR1 SSHAT, CDR2 FNYEAQ (reference sequence). The CDR3 length is 14 residues.

The V gene is TRBV28, the J gene TRBJ2-7; possibly TRBD1 for D (6 bases). The germline V gene has CDR1 MDHEN and CDR2 SYDVKM. The CDR3 has 14 residues. V lost 5 bases to trimming and J lost 3 bases, with 14 bases between them. For the CDR3, the DNA is TGTGCCAGCAGTCAGACAGGACTGGACTACGAGCAGTACTTC. Protein: CASSQTGLDYEQYF. Drawing the rest from reference TRBV28 and TRBJ2-7, the complete variable domain is DVKVTQSSRYLVKRTGEKVFLECVQDMDHENMFWYRQDPGLGLRLIYFSYDVKMKEKGDIPEGYSVSREKKERFSLILESASTNQTSMYLCASSQTGLDYEQYFGPGTRLTVT.

The V and J genes are TRBV19 and TRBJ2-5; tentative D call: TRBD1 (6 bases). Deletions cut 4 bases from V and 3 bases from J, with 15 bases between. This CDR3 contains 15 residues. Germline values: CDR1 LNHDA, CDR2 SQIVND (reference sequence). In nucleotides, the CDR3 is TGTGCCAGTAGTAAGACAGGACGTGGGGAAGAGACCCAGTACTTC. It yields the protein CASSKTGRGEETQYF.

This clone showed up just a few times. This sequence joins TRBV5-4 and TRBJ1-1; the D is unclear. The V gene's germline CDR1 is SGHNT and CDR2 YYREEE (reference sequence). Trimming left V 5 bases short and J 1 base short, with 12 bases between. The CDR3 is 14 amino acids. The CDR3 reads CASRGIDPNTEAFF. DNA of the CDR3: TGTGCCAGCAGAGGGATAGACCCGAACACTGAAGCTTTCTTT.

The V gene is TRBV14, the J gene TRBJ1-4, with D hard to call. Trimming left V 2 bases short and J 8 bases short, with 6 bases between. Germline CDR1 is SGHDN and CDR2 is FVKESK. The CDR3 runs to 12 residues. In DNA, the CDR3 is TGTGCCAGCAGCCAATATCGAGAAAAACTGTTTTTT. Protein sequence: CASSQYREKLFF.

This chain uses TRBV19 with TRBJ1-2; tentative D call: TRBD1 (5 bases). The CDR3 is 13 residues long. Trimming cost V 4 bases and J 4 bases, with 10 bases left between them. CDR1 is LNHDA and CDR2 is SQIVND in the germline V gene (reference sequence). The CDR3, as DNA: TGTGCCAGTAGTACTGAGAGGGGCTATGGCTACACCTTC. It yields the protein CASSTERGYGYTF.

The chain joins TRBV7-9 to TRBJ1-2; 7 bases agree with TRBD1. Per germline, CDR1 SEHNR and CDR2 FQNEAQ (reference sequence). The V and J ends lost 2 bases and 6 bases, in that order; junction bases with no gene match: 9. The CDR3 extends over 15 amino acids. This chain's CDR3 is CASSLPSLTGDGYTF. The CDR3 region has the DNA TGTGCCAGCAGCTTACCTAGCTTAACAGGGGATGGCTACACCTTC.

This clone appeared once. V gene TRBV7-7 combines with J gene TRBJ2-5, with TRBD1 matching over 8 bases. The CDR3 has 14 amino acids. Germline CDR1 SSHAT, CDR2 FNYEAQ (reference sequence). This CDR3 is CASGEVRGHETQYF. The CDR3 DNA is TGTGCTAGCGGCGAGGTCAGGGGGCACGAGACCCAGTACTTC.

CDR3 sequence reads: CASSFGAGYANKETQYF. In DNA form, the CDR3 reads TGTGCCAGCAGCTTCGGCGCAGGTTACGCCAATAAAGAGACCCAGTACTTC. This sequence joins TRBV11-2 and TRBJ2-5, with D unresolved. Trimming pared 3 bases from V and 3 bases from J, leaving 20 bases between. The CDR3 is 17 amino acids. Germline V gene sequence: CDR1 SGHAT, CDR2 FQNNGV.

This sequence joins TRBV9 and TRBJ1-2; D unclear. CDR3 length: 11 residues. Trimming stripped 3 bases from V and 3 bases from J, with 3 bases between. Germline V gives CDR1 SGDLS, CDR2 YYNGEE. CDR3 DNA: TGTGCCAGCAGCGCAGACTATGGCTACACCTTC. Protein sequence: CASSADYGYTF.

The rearrangement links TRBV3-1 (or the pseudogene TRBV3-2) to TRBJ1-1; D gene ambiguous. The germline gives CDR1 LGHDT, CDR2 YNNKEL (reference sequence). V gave up 1 base and J gave up 2 bases, with 11 bases separating them. There are 15 residues in the CDR3. The CDR3 DNA sequence: TGTGCCAGCAGCCAAGGGGCCGGCATTAACACTGAAGCTTTCTTT. Translation gives CASSQGAGINTEAFF.

In this sample, this clone turned up a few times. The chain employs TRBV10-3 and TRBJ2-1; D is possibly TRBD2 (6 bases). CDR1 and CDR2 (germline): ENHRY, SYGVKD. The CDR3 length is 15 residues. Trimming took 3 bases from V and 5 from J, leaving 14 bases between them. CDR3: CAISEGGAYNNEQFF. The DNA of the CDR3 is TGTGCCATCAGTGAAGGCGGGGCCTATAACAATGAGCAGTTCTTC.

The chain links TRBV4-1 to TRBJ1-4, with a possible D match to TRBD1 (6 bases). The CDR3 sequence is 17 residues long. V was cut by 4 bases and J by 3 bases, with 18 bases left in between. CDR1 is MGHRA, CDR2 YSYEKL, per germline. CDR3 protein: CASSRSGTSGSNEKLFF. For the CDR3, the DNA is TGCGCCAGCAGCCGAAGCGGGACATCAGGGTCTAATGAAAAACTGTTTTTT.

For the CDR3, the DNA is TGTGCCAGCAGCTTGACAGCATCCTCCTACGAGCAGTACTTC. Its protein is CASSLTASSYEQYF. The chain carries TRBV7-8 and TRBJ2-7; D is possibly TRBD1 (5 bases). This CDR3 has 14 residues. Trimming took 3 bases from V and 0 from J, leaving 9 bases between them. Germline assignment: CDR1 SGHVS and CDR2 FQNEAQ. Drawing the rest from reference TRBV7-8 and TRBJ2-7, the complete variable domain is GAGVSQSPRYKVAKRGQDVALRCDPISGHVSLFWYQQALGQGPEFLTYFQNEAQLDKSGLPSDRFFAERPEGSVSTLKIQRTQQEDSAVYLCASSLTASSYEQYFGPGTRLTVT.

This clone was seen only once. This chain joins TRBV6-4 and TRBJ2-2; 7 nucleotides line up with TRBD2. There are 18 residues in the CDR3. Germline V gene lookup returns CDR1 MRHNA and CDR2 SNTAGT. The J segment lost 1 base and the V segment lost 3 bases, leaving 11 bases of the junction unmatched. The CDR3 here is CASSEGGSAGENTGELFF. In DNA form, the CDR3 reads TGTGCCAGCAGTGAGGGAGGGTCTGCGGGGGAGAACACCGGGGAGCTGTTTTTT.

This clone occurred once. The rearrangement uses TRBV6-2 or TRBV6-3 and TRBJ1-2, with unresolved D. There are 12 residues in the CDR3. Germline V gives CDR1 MNHEY, CDR2 SVGEGT. V lost 6 bases, J lost 4 bases, and 9 bases lay in between. The CDR3 protein is CASSENLYGYTF. The CDR3 DNA reads as TGTGCCAGCAGCGAAAATCTCTATGGCTACACCTTC.

The rearrangement joins TRBV7-2 to TRBJ2-1; 7 positions match TRBD2. The trim removed 5 bases at V and 9 bases at J, leaving 10 bases unmatched. From germline, CDR1 is SGHTA and CDR2 FQGNSA. The CDR3 length is 14 residues. The CDR3 bases are TGTGCCAGCAGCCTTGTGAGGTCGGGGGGTGAGCAGTTCTTC. This translates into CASSLVRSGGEQFF.